The 25 T cell receptor beta chains listed next were all sequenced from one sample in a study of read filtering for tumor transcriptome and immune sequencing. This library used roughly 400 ng RNA and molecular barcoded adaptors spanning alpha/delta and beta/gamma chains. Using its own MiXCR run on the reads, TCRdb lists one record per CDR3 protein. The sample lists fewer than 45,000 distinct CDR3 sequences; around 15% were seen once. Specimen: a population of CD138-negative cells sorted from bone marrow. Every receptor here comes from a donor aged 40 or older with multiple myeloma.

The chain employs TRBV11-2 and TRBJ1-1; D is unclear. CDR3 length: 13 amino acids. Trimming removed 2 bases from V and 1 base from J, with 5 bases in between. The germline CDR1 and CDR2 sequences are SGHAT and FQNNGV. CDR3 DNA sequence: TGTGCCAGCAGCTTAAAGAGGAACACTGAAGCTTTCTTT. Protein sequence: CASSLKRNTEAFF.

This clonotype was recorded at least ten times. V and J are TRBV7-2 and TRBJ2-5; D gene ambiguous. This CDR3 is 15 amino acids long. V lost 7 bases and J 3 bases, leaving 18 bases between the germline ends. Germline V gives CDR1 SGHTA, CDR2 FQGNSA. The CDR3 loop reads CASTSSAAPEETQYF. The DNA of the CDR3 is TGTGCCAGCACTTCCTCCGCAGCGCCCGAAGAGACCCAGTACTTC.

This clonotype was seen at least ten times. The rearrangement joins TRBV6-2 or TRBV6-3 to TRBJ2-2; 7 bases are a match to TRBD2. CDR1 is MNHEY, CDR2 SVGEGT, per germline. The CDR3 runs 15 residues. With 7 bases clipped from V and 7 bases from J, the junction kept 12 bases outside the gene matches. CDR3 protein: CASKFGTNSGGELFF. CDR3 DNA sequence: TGTGCCAGCAAGTTCGGGACTAACTCTGGCGGGGAGCTGTTTTTT.

In this sample, this clonotype turned up many times. The chain uses TRBV29-1 and TRBJ2-1; D is uncertain. V gave up 6 bases and J gave up 4 bases, with 16 bases separating them. CDR1 is SQVTM and CDR2 is ANQGSEA in the germline V gene. The CDR3 loop spans 14 amino acids. CDR3 nucleotide sequence: TGCAGCGTCCCATCACTCAGTTGGTACAATGAGCAGTTCTTC. Amino acid sequence: CSVPSLSWYNEQFF.

This clonotype was seen ten or more times. The chain carries TRBV7-2 and TRBJ2-7, with D possibly matching TRBD2 (5 bases). Germline CDR1 is SGHTA and CDR2 is FQGNSA. V lost 5 bases and J lost 2, with 16 bases in between. This CDR3 region has 15 residues. For the CDR3, the DNA is TGTGCCAGCAGCCTCGTGGTGGGAGATACCTACGAGCAGTACTTC. This translates into CASSLVVGDTYEQYF.

This clonotype was found many times. This sequence joins TRBV15 and TRBJ2-1; TRBD1 matches at 7 bases. The germline V gene encodes CDR1 LNHNV and CDR2 YYDKDF (reference sequence). Trimming removed 4 bases from V and 7 bases from J; junction bases left unmatched: 4. This CDR3 has 13 residues. The CDR3 nucleotides are TGTGCCACCAGCACCGGGACAGCTAATGAGCAGTTCTTC. Its protein is CATSTGTANEQFF.

Only one count was recorded for this clonotype. The chain uses TRBV20-1 and TRBJ1-6; no reliable D call. CDR1 and CDR2 from the germline V gene are DFQATT and SNEGSKA (reference sequence). The V gene lost 4 bases and the J gene lost 13 bases, with 20 bases spanning the gap. The CDR3 runs to 14 residues. CDR3 sequence reads: CSATRTVLHMPLHF. As DNA, the CDR3 is TGCAGTGCTACCAGGACTGTCCTTCACATGCCCCTCCACTTT.

This clonotype was recorded many times. The rearrangement links TRBV20-1 to TRBJ2-1, with 13 bases identical to TRBD2. Germline V lookup: CDR1 DFQATT, CDR2 SNEGSKA (reference sequence). The junction had 7 bases not matched to a gene; V was cut back by 5 bases and J by 6 bases. The CDR3 is 15 amino acids. Here the CDR3 DNA reads TGCAGTGCTCCGGGGACTAGCGGGATGATCAATGAGCAGTTCTTC. Amino acid sequence: CSAPGTSGMINEQFF.

For this clonotype: A much larger clone sits a single nucleotide away, making a read error possible. This chain joins TRBV7-9 and TRBJ2-5, with TRBD1 identical over 7 bases. Losses at the gene ends were 5 bases for V and 1 base for J; bases not matched to a gene: 7. CDR1 is SEHNR, CDR2 FQNEAQ, per germline (reference sequence). The length of the CDR3 is 15 residues. The CDR3 here is CASSVTTGSQETQYF. The CDR3 coding sequence is TGTGCCAGCAGCGTCACGACAGGGTCCCAAGAGACCCAGTACTTC.

This clonotype was counted many times. Mismatch with germline at one junction end may stem from a read error. The genes are TRBV7-2 and TRBJ2-7, with D maybe TRBD2 (6 bases). CDR3 length: 11 residues. CDR1 is SGHTA, CDR2 FQGNSA, per germline. CDR3 residues: CASSLGGGSIF. The CDR3 region has the DNA TGTGCCAGCAGCTTAGGAGGAGGGTCGATCTTC.

This clonotype was detected ten times or more. The chain combines TRBV4-1 with TRBJ2-1; no reliable D call. V lost 3 bases and J 6 bases, leaving 12 bases between the germline ends. This CDR3 has 14 residues. Germline V gives CDR1 MGHRA, CDR2 YSYEKL. The CDR3 coding sequence is TGCGCCAGCAGCCAGGTCCCCGTCACCAATGAGCAGTTCTTC. Protein product: CASSQVPVTNEQFF.

The sample holds many counts of this clonotype. The chain employs TRBV24-1 and TRBJ2-7; D is uncertain. CDR1 and CDR2 from the germline V gene are KGHDR and SFDVKD. The CDR3 has 14 amino acids. V lost 3 bases to trimming and J lost 1 base, with 9 bases between them. This chain's CDR3 is CATSDQTRSYEQYF. The DNA of the CDR3 is TGTGCCACCAGTGATCAAACTCGTTCCTACGAGCAGTACTTC.

In the case of this clonotype: Being one base from a much bigger clone, this may be a read error. The genes are TRBV28 and TRBJ2-7; 8 bases map to TRBD1. The CDR3 has 12 residues. Germline trimming cut 4 bases from V and 12 bases from J; bases unmatched to any gene: 8. The V gene's germline CDR1 is MDHEN and CDR2 SYDVKM. The CDR3 is CASSSDRGRGYF. CDR3 DNA: TGTGCCAGCAGTTCAGACAGGGGAAGGGGGTACTTC.

This clonotype was detected ten times or more. This sequence joins TRBV2 and TRBJ2-1; the D gene could be TRBD1 or TRBD2 (5 bases each). Germline V gene sequence: CDR1 SNHLY, CDR2 FYNNEI. The CDR3 totals 13 residues. Deletions cut 6 bases from V and 7 bases from J, with 13 bases between. CDR3: CASSPEGPNEQFF. The CDR3, as DNA: TGTGCCAGCAGCCCCGAGGGACCGAATGAGCAGTTCTTC.

This clonotype was found many times. The chain combines TRBV6-2 or TRBV6-3 with TRBJ2-7; D is possibly TRBD1 (6 bases). Germline-derived CDR1 and CDR2 are MNHEY and SVGEGT. There are 12 residues in the CDR3. V was cut by 6 bases and J by 2 bases, with 8 bases left in between. The CDR3 sequence: CASRQGPYEQYF. The CDR3 nucleotides read TGTGCCAGCAGACAGGGACCCTACGAGCAGTACTTC.

A word on this clonotype: A much larger clone differs from this one at a single base, so this may be a read error. The gene calls are TRBV5-1 and TRBJ1-4; 12 nucleotides agree with TRBD2. The J call may be incorrect, as the DNA end agrees better with TRBJ2-3. The CDR3 totals 16 residues. Germline CDR1 and CDR2: SGHRS and YFSETQ. As DNA, the CDR3 is TGCGCCAGCAGCTTGGGGACTAGCGGGACTGAGCGTACGCAGTATTTT. This encodes CASSLGTSGTERTQYF.

Many counts were recorded for this clonotype. CDR3: CASSQSLGAYEQYF. CDR3 nucleotide sequence: TGCGCCAGCAGCCAGAGTCTGGGGGCCTACGAGCAGTACTTC. V is TRBV4-3 and J is TRBJ2-7; D possibly matches TRBD1 or TRBD2 (5 bases each). The CDR3 has 14 residues. The V end was cut by 3 bases, the J end by 2 bases, with 11 bases between. Looked up from germline, CDR1 is LGHNA and CDR2 is YSLEER.

This clonotype was counted at least ten times. CDR3 sequence (DNA): TGTGCCAGCAGCGAGGGAAGTGGGCGAGTATACGAGCAGTACTTC. This encodes CASSEGSGRVYEQYF. This rearrangement joins TRBV9 to TRBJ2-7; unclear D gene. Germline V lookup: CDR1 SGDLS, CDR2 YYNGEE. V was cut by 3 bases and J by 4 bases, with 17 bases left in between. CDR3 size: 15 residues. The full variable domain, in which reference TRBV9 and TRBJ2-7 provide the parts outside the CDR3, is DSGVTQTPKHLITATGQRVTLRCSPRSGDLSVYWYQQSLDQGLQFLIQYYNGEERAKGNILERFSAQQFPDLHSELNLSSLELGDSALYFCASSEGSGRVYEQYFGPGTRLTVT.

This clonotype was counted between two and nine times. V usage is TRBV7-8 and J usage is TRBJ2-7, with 9 bases lining up with TRBD2. With V trimmed by 5 bases and J by 4 bases, 9 bases remained unmatched. CDR1 is SGHVS, CDR2 FQNEAQ, per germline. The CDR3 covers 15 residues. The CDR3 protein is CASSPYGSGSYEQYF. CDR3 in DNA: TGTGCCAGCAGCCCATACGGTAGCGGGAGTTACGAGCAGTACTTC.

A word on this clonotype: Because the CDR3 is missing its conserved closing phenylalanine or tryptophan, this is likely a read error. The chain links TRBV29-1 to TRBJ2-1; perhaps TRBD2 as D (7 bases). The CDR3 totals 16 residues. Germline V gives CDR1 SQVTM, CDR2 ANQGSEA. Deletions cut 4 bases from V and 7 bases from J, with 23 bases between. The CDR3 DNA follows: TGCAGCGTTGTCCGCTTGGGGGCGGGGGAGTATAATGAGCAGTTCTAC. The encoded protein is CSVVRLGAGEYNEQFY.

In its sample, this clonotype was seen many times. This chain uses TRBV20-1 with TRBJ2-2; D is undetermined. V lost 6 bases and J 0 bases, leaving 14 bases between the germline ends. Germline V gives CDR1 DFQATT, CDR2 SNEGSKA (reference sequence). CDR3 length: 15 residues. DNA for the CDR3: TGCAGTGCCCCACGGGCGATCGCGAACACCGGGGAGCTGTTTTTT. Protein: CSAPRAIANTGELFF.

This clonotype was found a few times. A much larger clonotype is one base distant, so this may be a read error. This chain joins TRBV28 and TRBJ2-7; weak D call: TRBD1 (5 bases). Germline CDR1 MDHEN, CDR2 SYDVKM. This CDR3 is 15 amino acids long. CDR3 region: CASSFAAGLPYEQHF. CDR3 DNA: TGTGCCAGCAGCTTTGCCGCAGGGTTACCCTACGAGCAGCACTTC. The full variable domain, in which reference TRBV28 and TRBJ2-7 provide the parts outside the CDR3, is DVKVTQSSRYLVKRTGEKVFLECVQDMDHENMFWYRQDPGLGLRLIYFSYDVKMKEKGDIPEGYSVSREKKERFSLILESASTNQTSMYLCASSFAAGLPYEQHFGPGTRLTVT.

This clonotype showed up many times. The chain employs TRBV4-1 and TRBJ1-1; TRBD1 matches 8 bases. Germline values: CDR1 MGHRA, CDR2 YSYEKL. This CDR3 comprises 16 residues. V lost 3 bases to trimming and J lost 2 bases; unmatched junction nucleotides: 8. The CDR3 coding sequence is TGCGCCAGCAGCCACGGACAGGGATCACGAAACACTGAAGCTTTCTTT. Translating it yields CASSHGQGSRNTEAFF.

This clonotype was seen repeatedly, ten times or more. A read error may account for a junction end that differs from germline. The chain couples TRBV10-3 to TRBJ2-2; the match to TRBD1 covers 7 bases. Germline CDR1 and CDR2: ENHRY and SYGVKD. The CDR3 loop spans 18 amino acids. This CDR3 reads CASSSRPDRAGSDGELFF. CDR3 nucleotides: TGTGCCAGCAGTTCCCGCCCCGACAGGGCTGGGAGTGACGGGGAGCTGTTTTTT.

The chain has TRBV7-9 and TRBJ2-7; a possible D gene is TRBD2 (5 bases). The CDR3 length is 16 residues. Deletions cut 5 bases from V and 4 bases from J, with 21 bases between. Germline-derived CDR1 and CDR2 are SEHNR and FQNEAQ (reference sequence). CDR3 coding DNA: TGTGCCAGCAGCCCGACCCATCCAGCGGAAGGTTACGAGCAGTACTTC. Its protein product is CASSPTHPAEGYEQYF.